This TCR beta chain derives from a study of blood T cells in healthy people across ages. Combining a sample-barcoded 5' primer with a J-beta primer mix, a second PCR ran for about 7 to 12 cycles. Via MiXCR, TCRdb re-called the 5' RACE reads, giving one row per CDR3 protein. The sample contains about 620,000 distinct CDR3 sequences, 20% to 25% of which appear only once. Study-level findings and limits: Any changes in expanded clonotypes were possibly confounded, as donor CMV status remained unknown. Donors of long life had a larger count of naive CD4+ cells and greater diversity than aged donors.

This clonotype turned up a few times. Its antigen is still unknown. The CDR3 spans 17 residues. Germline values: CDR1 LNHDA, CDR2 SQIVND (reference sequence). The clonotype originates from a man between 65 and 85 years old in good health. The chain is built from TRBV19 and TRBJ2-5; 9 positions agree with TRBD2. With the DNA end fitting TRBJ2-1 better, the J assignment may be wrong. The sequenced sample was blood. The CDR3 nucleotides are TGTGCCAGTAGTATAGTGGCTAGCGGGACCAGATACAATGAGCAGTTCTTC. Translating gives CASSIVASGTRYNEQFF.